Sequencing of this T cell receptor beta chain was carried out in a study of cytomegalovirus exposure and HLA in healthy donors. Amplification used 60 Vbeta primers and 13 Jbeta primers. TCRdb's table, derived via immunoSEQ multiplex PCR, lists solely in-frame clones and lacks some. Here the sample spans roughly 150,000 clones, 75% to 85% being singletons. This CDR3 comprises 18 residues. The germline V gene encodes CDR1 LGHNA and CDR2 YNFKEQ. The V and J ends lost 6 bases and 5 bases, in that order; junction bases with no gene match: 17. This chain connects TRBV4-2 to TRBJ2-7; the match to TRBD2 covers 12 bases. The sequence derives from a woman under 30 in good health and CMV-seronegative. Sequenced sample: PBMCs. Here the CDR3 reads CASSQNDASGRADHEQYF. Written as DNA, the CDR3 is TGTGCCAGCAGTCAGAACGATGCTAGCGGGAGGGCCGACCACGAGCAGTACTTC.